This T cell receptor (beta chain) emerged from a study of a mutant IDH1 vaccine in newly diagnosed glioma. Overall study context: The study started vaccination 4-6 weeks after radiotherapy alone, or with temozolomide cycles. Whole-study findings and limits: The authors found pseudoprogression apparently unrelated to changes in top peripheral T cell clonotypes.

Assay used: immunoSEQ multiplex PCR; TCRdb lists only in-frame clones, some missing. This sample has about 39,000 clones, with roughly 80% found just once. The V gene end was trimmed by 0 bases and the J gene end by 7 bases; junction bases not matched to a gene: 0. The CDR3 contains 14 residues. Germline V gene lookup returns CDR1 SGHRS and CDR2 YFSETQ. Concerning this clone: Antigen unknown.

This sample's time point: week 11, during vaccination. Each vaccine dose was 300 ug of mutant IDH1 20-mer peptide, with topical imiquimod. The donor cohort comprised cases of new WHO grade 3 or 4 IDH1-mutant, ATRX-lost astrocytoma. The chain combines TRBV5-1 with TRBJ2-1, with 11 bases identical to TRBD2. Material: peripheral blood mononuclear cells (PBMCs), obtained from a glioma patient whose treatment included an IDH1 peptide vaccine. This TCR derives from a woman aged 25 to 39 with glioma. Some clones in this sample may be carry-over from other donors' samples. In DNA, the CDR3 is TGCGCCAGCAGCTTGGGGACTAGCGGGAATGAGCAGTTCTTC. It encodes CASSLGTSGNEQFF.